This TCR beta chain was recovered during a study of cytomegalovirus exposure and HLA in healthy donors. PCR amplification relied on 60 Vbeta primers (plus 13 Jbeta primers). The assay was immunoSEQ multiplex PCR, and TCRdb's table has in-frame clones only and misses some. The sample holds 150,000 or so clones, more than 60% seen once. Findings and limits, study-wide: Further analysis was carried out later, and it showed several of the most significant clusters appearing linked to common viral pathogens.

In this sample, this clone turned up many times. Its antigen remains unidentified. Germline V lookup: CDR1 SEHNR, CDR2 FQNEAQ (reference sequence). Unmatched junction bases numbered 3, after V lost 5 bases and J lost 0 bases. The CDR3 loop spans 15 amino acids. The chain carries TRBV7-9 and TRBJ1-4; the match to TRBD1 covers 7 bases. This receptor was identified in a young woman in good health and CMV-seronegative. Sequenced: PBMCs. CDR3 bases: TGTGCCAGCAGCCCGGGACAGACAACTAATGAAAAACTGTTTTTT. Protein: CASSPGQTTNEKLFF.